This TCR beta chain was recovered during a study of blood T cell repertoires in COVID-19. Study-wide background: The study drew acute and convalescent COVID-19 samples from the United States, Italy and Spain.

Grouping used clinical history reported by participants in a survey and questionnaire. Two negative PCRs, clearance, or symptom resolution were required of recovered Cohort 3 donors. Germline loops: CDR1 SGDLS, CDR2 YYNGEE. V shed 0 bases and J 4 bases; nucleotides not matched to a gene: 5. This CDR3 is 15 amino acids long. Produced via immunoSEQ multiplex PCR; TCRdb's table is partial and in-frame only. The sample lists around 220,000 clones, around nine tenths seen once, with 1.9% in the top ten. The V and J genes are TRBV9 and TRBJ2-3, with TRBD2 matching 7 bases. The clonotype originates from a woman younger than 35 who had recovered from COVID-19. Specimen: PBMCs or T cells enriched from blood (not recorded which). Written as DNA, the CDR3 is TGTGCCAGCAGCGTAGCTGTTCGGGGGGCAGATACGCAGTATTTT. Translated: CASSVAVRGADTQYF.